This TCR beta chain is drawn from a study of T-cell memory formation after mild COVID-19. As for the study in general: TCR clusters mostly belonged to single donors.

This CDR3 spans 13 amino acids. Germline V CDR1 and CDR2: ENHRY, SYGVKD. Trimming took 6 bases from V and 5 from J, leaving 13 bases between them. Using its own MiXCR run on the 5' RACE reads, TCRdb lists one record per CDR3 protein. This table holds almost 350,000 distinct CDR3 sequences, about 20% found once. The sequence derives from a man aged 18 to 29 who had mild COVID-19 (a few samples of this study predate the infection). Cell type and time point are not known. The rearrangement links TRBV10-3 to TRBJ2-5; D is ambiguous. Material for sequencing was PBMCs or a T cell subset sorted from them (not recorded which). DNA for the CDR3: TGTGCCATCAGCCTGGACGGAGTTGAGACCCAGTACTTC. Its protein is CAISLDGVETQYF.